Listed here are 13 T cell receptor beta chains from one sample, sequenced in a study of blood T cell repertoires in COVID-19. Profiled with immunoSEQ multiplex PCR; TCRdb holds only in-frame clones, not every one. The sample includes 200,000 to 250,000 clones, roughly 80% of them seen just once. The sequenced sample consisted of peripheral blood. Receptors were obtained from a woman aged 80 or over with acute or convalescent COVID-19.

The chain uses TRBV3-1 (or the pseudogene TRBV3-2) and TRBJ1-5; D unclear. CDR1 LGHDT and CDR2 YNNKEL come from the germline V gene (reference sequence). Trimming left V 0 bases short and J 4 bases short, with 7 bases between. CDR3 size: 14 residues. This CDR3 reads CASSQDVLNQPQHF. The CDR3, as DNA: TGTGCCAGCAGCCAAGATGTACTTAATCAGCCCCAGCATTTT.

The chain links TRBV28 to TRBJ2-6; D unclear. CDR1 and CDR2 from the germline V gene are MDHEN and SYDVKM. This CDR3 spans 16 amino acids. V was cut by 0 bases and J by 0 bases, with 6 bases left in between. The CDR3 loop reads CASSLWYFSGANVLTF. As DNA, the CDR3 is TGTGCCAGCAGTTTATGGTACTTCTCTGGGGCCAACGTCCTGACTTTC.

V and J are TRBV14 and TRBJ1-1; D is unclear. Germline V lookup: CDR1 SGHDN, CDR2 FVKESK. V dropped 0 bases and J dropped 4 bases, with 9 bases sitting between them. CDR3 length: 14 amino acids. In DNA, the CDR3 is TGTGCCAGCAGCCAAGAATTAGCGGGCACTGAAGCTTTCTTT. Encoded protein: CASSQELAGTEAFF.

This clone was seen just once. The gene calls are TRBV19 and TRBJ2-5; the match to TRBD1 covers 7 bases. CDR1 is LNHDA, CDR2 SQIVND, per germline (reference sequence). This CDR3 comprises 14 residues. The J segment lost 3 bases and the V segment lost 8 bases, leaving 9 bases of the junction unmatched. The CDR3 DNA reads TGTGCCAGTTCCCCCGGGACAGAGAAAGAGACCCAGTACTTC. Residues: CASSPGTEKETQYF.

This clone was seen a few times. The genes are TRBV30 and TRBJ1-1, with D hard to call. CDR3 length: 11 residues. Germline V gene sequence: CDR1 GTSNPN, CDR2 SVGIG (reference sequence). Trimming took 2 bases from V and 5 from J, leaving 6 bases between them. CDR3 loop: CAWSWATEAFF. In nucleotides, the CDR3 is TGTGCCTGGAGTTGGGCGACTGAAGCTTTCTTT.

The genes are TRBV18 and TRBJ1-1, with TRBD1 matching over 11 bases. The CDR3 runs to 16 residues. J lost 5 bases, V lost 3 bases, and 8 bases had no gene match. From germline, CDR1 is KGHSH and CDR2 LQKENI. The CDR3 bases are TGTGCCAGCTCACCTAAAACGGACAGGGGGCAAACTGAAGCTTTCTTT. It yields the protein CASSPKTDRGQTEAFF.

The chain couples TRBV6-2 or TRBV6-3 to TRBJ2-7; 7 bases are a match to TRBD1. Germline V lookup: CDR1 MNHEY, CDR2 SVGEGT. Trimming took 1 base from V and 0 from J; bases not matched to a gene: 3. This CDR3 has 15 amino acids. CDR3 sequence: CASSYFGTDSYEQYF. For the CDR3, the DNA is TGTGCCAGCAGTTACTTCGGGACAGACTCCTACGAGCAGTACTTC.

The chain combines TRBV5-1 with TRBJ2-5; a weak D match, TRBD1 (6 bases). CDR1 is SGHRS, CDR2 YFSETQ, per germline. V shed 1 base and J shed 2 bases, with 12 bases lying between them. This CDR3 contains 15 residues. In DNA, the CDR3 is TGCGCCAGCAGCTTGATACCTACAGGGCAAGAGACCCAGTACTTC. Residues: CASSLIPTGQETQYF.

The chain joins TRBV29-1 to TRBJ1-1, with D perhaps TRBD1 (5 bases). The CDR3 contains 13 residues. In germline, CDR1 is SQVTM, CDR2 ANQGSEA. Trimming left V 4 bases short and J 4 bases short, with 13 bases between. This CDR3 is CSVGGDKGTEAFF. The CDR3 nucleotides read TGCAGCGTTGGGGGGGATAAGGGCACTGAAGCTTTCTTT.

The chain links TRBV29-1 to TRBJ2-7, with a weak D call TRBD2 (5 bases). V lost 4 bases and J 3 bases, leaving 19 bases between the germline ends. There are 15 residues in the CDR3. Germline assignment: CDR1 SQVTM and CDR2 ANQGSEA. CDR3 in DNA: TGCAGCGTTGGGGCGCCTAGCTCTTTTTTCTACGAGCAGTACTTC. Encoded protein: CSVGAPSSFFYEQYF.

This clone was seen a single time. V usage is TRBV5-1 and J usage is TRBJ1-4; 7 bases are shared with TRBD1. The germline V gene encodes CDR1 SGHRS and CDR2 YFSETQ. V was pared by 4 bases and J by 5 bases, with 8 bases of the junction left unmatched. CDR3 length: 15 amino acids. The CDR3 sequence: CASSHRQGGNEKLFF. The CDR3 DNA sequence: TGCGCCAGCAGCCATAGACAGGGTGGAAATGAAAAACTGTTTTTT.

This clone was detected only once. The chain employs TRBV4-2 and TRBJ1-5; D unclear. V was clipped by 4 bases and J by 3 bases, with 13 bases between them. Germline CDR1 reads LGHNA; CDR2 reads YNFKEQ. The CDR3 is made up of 15 amino acids. The CDR3 loop reads CASSPDGLLNQPQHF. The CDR3 region has the DNA TGTGCCAGCAGCCCGGACGGACTCCTCAATCAGCCCCAGCATTTT.

This clone has a handful of counts. The gene calls are TRBV3-1 (or the pseudogene TRBV3-2) and TRBJ2-1; 7 bases map to TRBD2. The length of the CDR3 is 16 residues. V shed 0 bases and J 6 bases; nucleotides not matched to a gene: 8. In germline, CDR1 is LGHDT, CDR2 YNNKEL (reference sequence). CDR3 protein: CASSQDLSGDSNEQFF. For the CDR3, the DNA is TGTGCCAGCAGCCAAGATCTCAGCGGGGACTCCAATGAGCAGTTCTTC.